These T cell receptor beta chains were read from a single sample in a study of T cells after yellow fever vaccination. TCRdb reprocessed the 5' RACE reads with MiXCR, giving one entry per CDR3 protein. The data show a few hundred thousand distinct CDR3 sequences, 13% seen once. The specimen comprised CD4+ T cells sorted from PBMCs, sampled 45 days after the yellow fever booster vaccination. The receptors originated from a man between 25 and 39 years old who received the YFV17D yellow fever vaccine. Both conserved end residues are part of each CDR3. A D gene is named only where the DNA matches it firmly. Clone size, where shown, is once, few, many, or a class for clones that have expanded.

TRBJ2-2,-,-,TRBV28,CASTSPHLLTGELFF,TGTGCCAGCACCTCTCCCCATCTTCTCACCGGGGAGCTGTTTTTT
TRBJ2-7,-,many,TRBV20-1,CSALTTGVGEQYF,TGCAGTGCCCTAACGACAGGTGTGGGCGAGCAGTACTTC
TRBJ2-5,TRBD2,many,TRBV12-3/TRBV12-4,CASRKRGQETQYF,TGTGCCAGCAGGAAGCGGGGACAAGAGACCCAGTACTTC
TRBJ2-4,TRBD2,few,TRBV7-2,CASSLVRTSGGTGIQYF,TGTGCCAGCAGCTTAGTAAGGACTAGCGGGGGGACGGGCATTCAGTACTTC
TRBJ2-1,-,-,TRBV7-2,CASRKTGAVEQFF,TGTGCCAGCAGAAAAACGGGGGCGGTTGAGCAGTTCTTC
TRBJ2-5,-,few,TRBV20-1,CSAEEPESDQETQYF,TGCAGTGCCGAAGAACCGGAGTCGGACCAAGAGACCCAGTACTTC
TRBJ2-1,-,-,TRBV6-2/TRBV6-3,CASKQSGYDEQFF,TGTGCCAGCAAGCAGAGTGGTTATGATGAGCAGTTCTTC
TRBJ2-1,-,-,TRBV4-3,CASSQGVGTYNEQFF,TGCGCCAGCAGCCAAGGGGTCGGGACTTACAATGAGCAGTTCTTC
TRBJ2-5,-,-,TRBV2,CASRPIQAGTYKETQYF,TGTGCCAGCAGGCCCATCCAAGCGGGGACATATAAAGAGACCCAGTACTTC
TRBJ2-7,-,-,TRBV19,CASSPDSALPLGQYF,TGTGCCAGTAGTCCTGACTCGGCCCTTCCCCTCGGGCAGTACTTC
TRBJ2-3,-,-,TRBV29-1,CSVGPGQTTDTQYF,TGCAGCGTTGGCCCCGGACAGACCACAGATACGCAGTATTTT
TRBJ2-3,-,-,TRBV15,CATSRRSGVSTDTQYF,TGTGCCACCAGCAGAAGATCCGGGGTTAGCACAGATACGCAGTATTTT
TRBJ1-1,TRBD1,-,TRBV10-2,CASKRQGVGTEAFF,TGCGCCAGCAAAAGACAGGGGGTAGGGACTGAAGCTTTCTTT
TRBJ2-7,-,-,TRBV5-4,CASSLESGSPYEQYF,TGTGCCAGCAGCTTGGAGTCTGGCAGCCCCTACGAGCAGTACTTC
TRBJ1-2,-,few,TRBV19,CGTGQTHYGYTF,TGTGGGACGGGGCAGACGCACTATGGCTACACCTTC
TRBJ1-4,-,few,TRBV7-2,CASSLAGINEKLFF,TGTGCCAGCAGCTTGGCAGGGATTAATGAAAAACTGTTTTTT
TRBJ1-5,-,many,TRBV6-1,CASRSAGNQPQHF,TGTGCCAGCAGAAGCGCAGGGAATCAGCCCCAGCATTTT
TRBJ2-5,TRBD2,-,TRBV12-3/TRBV12-4,CASSLELAGVETQYF,TGTGCCAGCAGTTTAGAACTAGCGGGAGTTGAGACCCAGTACTTC
TRBJ1-1,TRBD1,few,TRBV5-1,CASTLQGAGTEAFF,TGCGCCAGCACCCTCCAGGGGGCAGGAACTGAAGCTTTCTTT
TRBJ2-1,-,few,TRBV7-2,CASSTPPTPQFF,TGTGCCAGCAGCACACCCCCGACACCCCAGTTCTTC
TRBJ2-4,TRBD2,-,TRBV3-1,CASSQSGGTNNIQYF,TGTGCCAGCAGCCAATCGGGAGGGACTAACAACATTCAGTACTTC
TRBJ2-7,-,-,TRBV7-2,CASSFSSGSYEQYF,TGTGCCAGCAGCTTTAGTAGCGGCTCCTACGAGCAGTACTTC
TRBJ2-6,-,-,TRBV28,CASSFSRVSGANVLTF,TGTGCCAGCAGTTTTTCAAGGGTCTCTGGGGCCAACGTCCTGACTTTC
TRBJ2-1,TRBD2,-,TRBV5-1,CASSLEGWVSGGNEQFF,TGCGCCAGCAGCTTGGAAGGTTGGGTAAGCGGGGGGAATGAGCAGTTCTTC
TRBJ2-6,-,few,TRBV5-1,CASSFGGDSGANVLTF,TGCGCCAGCAGCTTCGGCGGCGACTCTGGGGCCAACGTCCTGACTTTC
TRBJ2-7,-,-,TRBV30,CAWSVVDYEQYF,TGTGCCTGGAGTGTAGTGGACTACGAGCAGTACTTC
TRBJ2-3,TRBD2,few,TRBV20-1,CSARYTSGSADTQYF,TGCAGTGCTAGATATACTAGCGGGAGTGCGGATACGCAGTATTTT
TRBJ2-2,-,-,TRBV6-5,CASSYSGQTNTGELFF,TGTGCCAGCAGTTACTCTGGACAAACGAACACCGGGGAGCTGTTTTTT
TRBJ1-2,TRBD1,few,TRBV6-6,CASSQAGGKGYTF,TGTGCCAGCAGCCAAGCAGGGGGCAAAGGCTACACCTTC
TRBJ1-2,-,few,TRBV5-1,CASSLAGASYGYTF,TGCGCCAGCAGCTTGGCCGGGGCGAGCTATGGCTACACCTTC
TRBJ2-3,-,few,TRBV12-3/TRBV12-4,CASSFGWDTQYF,TGTGCCAGCAGTTTTGGTTGGGATACGCAGTATTTT